The rows below give T cell receptor beta chains drawn from one sample of a study of blood T cell repertoires in COVID-19. Assay used: immunoSEQ multiplex PCR; TCRdb lists only in-frame clones, some missing. Found here are 190,000 or so clones, approximately 86% of them singletons; the top ten hold 2.5% to 3%. Sequenced material: peripheral blood. The receptors were sampled from a man aged 40-50 years with active or convalescent COVID-19. Each CDR3 is given with its conserved first and last residue. Each record gives: CDR3 protein, CDR3 DNA, V gene, D gene, clone size, J gene. D genes are given only for firm matches. Expanded clones are given a class, and other clones once, few, many or no size at all.

CASSVGQGEKLFF	TGTGCCAGCAGCGTAGGGCAGGGCGAAAAACTGTTTTTT	TRBV9	.	.	TRBJ1-4
CASSLAGQGQAFF	TGTGCCAGCAGCTTGGCTGGACAGGGACAAGCTTTCTTT	TRBV11-3	TRBD1	few	TRBJ1-1
CASSFLQGGGEKLFF	TGTGCCAGCAGTTTTCTCCAGGGAGGAGGTGAAAAACTGTTTTTT	TRBV27	.	.	TRBJ1-4
CASSPGQGGAQPQHF	TGTGCCAGCAGCCCCGGACAAGGAGGGGCTCAGCCCCAGCATTTT	TRBV9	.	.	TRBJ1-5
CASSPRGFGEKLFF	TGTGCCAGCAGCCCCAGAGGGTTCGGAGAAAAACTGTTTTTT	TRBV3-1/TRBV3-2	.	.	TRBJ1-4
CASSLTGTDTQYF	TGTGCCAGCAGTTTGACAGGGACAGATACGCAGTATTTT	TRBV12-3/TRBV12-4	TRBD1	.	TRBJ2-3
CASSFGGANTIYF	TGTGCCAGCAGCTTTGGAGGGGCCAACACCATATATTTT	TRBV5-4	.	few	TRBJ1-3
CSVEMSPGQPQHF	TGCAGCGTTGAGATGAGTCCGGGTCAGCCCCAGCATTTT	TRBV29-1	.	once	TRBJ1-5
CSVSRVEETQYF	TGCAGCGTTTCCAGGGTCGAAGAGACCCAGTACTTC	TRBV29-1	.	.	TRBJ2-5
CASSYQVGYGYTF	TGTGCCAGCAGTTACCAGGTTGGCTATGGCTACACCTTC	TRBV6-2/TRBV6-3	.	.	TRBJ1-2
CASSKQGAVQETQYF	TGTGCCAGCAGTAAACAGGGGGCTGTCCAAGAGACCCAGTACTTC	TRBV6-5	TRBD1	.	TRBJ2-5
CASSLQGQETQYF	TGTGCCAGCAGCTTACAGGGACAAGAGACCCAGTACTTC	TRBV5-6	.	.	TRBJ2-5
CASSLIPGNSASNQPQHF	TGTGCCAGCAGTTTGATTCCGGGTAACTCCGCTAGCAATCAGCCCCAGCATTTT	TRBV28	.	.	TRBJ1-5
CASNTGRVEAFF	TGTGCCAGCAACACTGGGCGCGTTGAAGCTTTCTTT	TRBV11-2	.	few	TRBJ1-1
CASRSPRGDTQYF	TGTGCCAGCAGGTCGCCCCGGGGAGATACGCAGTATTTT	TRBV9	.	.	TRBJ2-3
CASSLGGREKLFF	TGTGCCAGCAGTTTAGGGGGCAGAGAAAAACTGTTTTTT	TRBV12-3/TRBV12-4	.	few	TRBJ1-4
CAWSPSPGEQFF	TGTGCCTGGAGTCCTTCTCCGGGGGAGCAGTTCTTC	TRBV30	.	.	TRBJ2-1
CASSRQGNQPQHF	TGTGCCAGCAGTCGACAGGGAAATCAGCCCCAGCATTTT	TRBV27	TRBD1	.	TRBJ1-5
CSGSWGLQETQYF	TGCAGCGGCTCGTGGGGGCTCCAAGAGACCCAGTACTTC	TRBV29-1	.	few	TRBJ2-5
CSVEAGSWETQYF	TGCAGCGTTGAAGCGGGTAGTTGGGAGACCCAGTACTTC	TRBV29-1	.	once	TRBJ2-5
CASSIGQGVIDTQYF	TGCGCCAGCAGTATTGGACAGGGGGTTATAGATACGCAGTATTTT	TRBV10-1	TRBD1	.	TRBJ2-3
CASSPGTGRGYEQYF	TGTGCCAGCAGCCCCGGGACAGGTCGGGGCTACGAGCAGTACTTC	TRBV2	TRBD1	.	TRBJ2-7
CASSLRRHYEQYF	TGTGCCAGCAGTTTAAGGCGACACTACGAGCAGTACTTC	TRBV27	.	.	TRBJ2-7
CASSRGQGARSPLHF	TGTGCCAGCAGCCGGGGGCAGGGGGCGCGTTCACCCCTCCACTTT	TRBV7-6	TRBD1	.	TRBJ1-6
CASSPGSPDLYNSPLHF	TGTGCCAGCTCACCAGGGAGTCCAGACTTGTATAATTCACCCCTCCACTTT	TRBV18	.	.	TRBJ1-6
CASMGAPGAPQHF	TGTGCCAGCATGGGGGCCCCTGGGGCGCCCCAGCATTTT	TRBV2	.	.	TRBJ1-5
CASSYSSTSGANVLTF	TGTGCCAGCAGTTACTCGAGTACCTCTGGGGCCAACGTCCTGACTTTC	TRBV6-5	.	once	TRBJ2-6
CAWSTSGEFQQFF	TGTGCCTGGAGTACTAGCGGGGAATTTCAGCAGTTCTTC	TRBV30	TRBD2	.	TRBJ2-1
CASSELSREGEKLFF	TGTGCCAGCAGTGAACTCTCTCGGGAGGGGGAAAAACTGTTTTTT	TRBV6-1	.	.	TRBJ1-4
CASSLGVGDTQPYEQYF	TGTGCCAGCAGCTTGGGGGTGGGGGACACCCAACCCTACGAGCAGTACTTC	TRBV14	.	.	TRBJ2-7
CASSQGVTDTQYF	TGTGCCAGCTCACAGGGGGTCACAGATACGCAGTATTTT	TRBV18	.	.	TRBJ2-3
CAIGSGTDSNQPQHF	TGTGCCATCGGGAGCGGGACTGATAGCAATCAGCCCCAGCATTTT	TRBV19	.	.	TRBJ1-5
CASSPGFEQYF	TGTGCCAGCAGCCCAGGGTTTGAGCAGTACTTC	TRBV12-3/TRBV12-4	.	.	TRBJ2-7
CASRRDREQPQHF	TGTGCCAGCAGGCGGGACAGAGAACAGCCCCAGCATTTT	TRBV12-3/TRBV12-4	TRBD1	.	TRBJ1-5
CSVEARAGGTGELFF	TGCAGCGTTGAGGCTCGCGCAGGGGGCACCGGGGAGCTGTTTTTT	TRBV29-1	TRBD1	.	TRBJ2-2
CAWRATGFNEKLFF	TGTGCCTGGAGGGCGACAGGGTTTAATGAAAAACTGTTTTTT	TRBV30	TRBD1	.	TRBJ1-4
CASSLGGPEEQYF	TGCGCCAGCAGCTTGGGAGGTCCGGAAGAGCAGTACTTC	TRBV5-1	.	.	TRBJ2-7
CAISESTGNGNTIYF	TGTGCCATCAGTGAGTCGACAGGGAACGGAAACACCATATATTTT	TRBV10-3	TRBD1	.	TRBJ1-3
CASSWGPTGNTIYF	TGCGCCAGCAGCTGGGGGCCTACTGGAAACACCATATATTTT	TRBV5-1	.	.	TRBJ1-3
CASSPRDRGHGYTF	TGTGCCAGCAGTCCTCGGGACAGGGGTCATGGCTACACCTTC	TRBV27	TRBD1	.	TRBJ1-2
CASSPEPMQPQHF	TGTGCCAGCAGCCCTGAGCCAATGCAGCCCCAGCATTTT	TRBV5-4	.	few	TRBJ1-5
CASSWTDQETQYF	TGTGCCAGCAGCTGGACAGACCAAGAGACCCAGTACTTC	TRBV11-3	.	.	TRBJ2-5
CASSSGQGPTDTQYF	TGTGCCAGCAGCTCAGGACAGGGACCCACAGATACGCAGTATTTT	TRBV7-9	TRBD1	.	TRBJ2-3
CASSQFGPDTQYF	TGTGCCAGCAGCCAATTTGGGCCAGATACGCAGTATTTT	TRBV4-2	.	.	TRBJ2-3
CASQWQMYSNQPQHF	TGTGCCAGTCAATGGCAGATGTATAGCAATCAGCCCCAGCATTTT	TRBV19	.	.	TRBJ1-5
CASRGGGINQPQHF	TGTGCCAGCAGGGGAGGGGGGATCAATCAGCCCCAGCATTTT	TRBV2	.	.	TRBJ1-5
CASSSQGGNSPLHF	TGTGCCAGCAGCTCCCAAGGCGGAAATTCACCCCTCCACTTT	TRBV7-3	.	.	TRBJ1-6
CASSQGTGDYTDTQYF	TGTGCCAGCAGCCAGGGGACAGGGGATTACACAGATACGCAGTATTTT	TRBV3-1/TRBV3-2	TRBD1	.	TRBJ2-3
CASSYFTGEAFF	TGTGCCAGCAGTTACTTTACAGGGGAAGCTTTCTTT	TRBV6-5	.	.	TRBJ1-1
CASRAGQGAYNEQFF	TGTGCCAGCAGGGCCGGACAGGGAGCCTACAATGAGCAGTTCTTC	TRBV27	TRBD1	once	TRBJ2-1
CASKAGLNTEAFF	TGTGCCAGCAAGGCGGGTTTGAACACTGAAGCTTTCTTT	TRBV2	.	.	TRBJ1-1
CASSRQGGANTEAFF	TGTGCCAGCAGTAGACAGGGAGGTGCGAACACTGAAGCTTTCTTT	TRBV2	TRBD1	few	TRBJ1-1